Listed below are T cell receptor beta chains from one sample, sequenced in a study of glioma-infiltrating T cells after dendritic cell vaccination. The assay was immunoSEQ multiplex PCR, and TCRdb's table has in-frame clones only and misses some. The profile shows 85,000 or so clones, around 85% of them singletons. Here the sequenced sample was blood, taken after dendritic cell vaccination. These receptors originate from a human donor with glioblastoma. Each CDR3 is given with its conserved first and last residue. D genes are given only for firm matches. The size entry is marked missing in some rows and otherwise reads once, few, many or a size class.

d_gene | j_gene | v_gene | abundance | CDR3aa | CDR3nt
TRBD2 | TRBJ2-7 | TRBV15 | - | CATSRDGASGMYYEQYF | TGTGCCACCAGCAGAGATGGGGCTAGCGGGATGTATTACGAGCAGTACTTC
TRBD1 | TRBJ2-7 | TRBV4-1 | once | CASSTPGQPLSYEQYF | TGCGCCAGCAGCACTCCGGGACAGCCTTTATCCTACGAGCAGTACTTC
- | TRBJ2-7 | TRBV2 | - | CASNPDKTLYEQYF | TGTGCCAGCAATCCGGACAAGACCCTTTACGAGCAGTACTTC
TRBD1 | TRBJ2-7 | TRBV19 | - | CASSRQGSYEQYF | TGTGCCAGTAGTAGACAGGGGTCCTACGAGCAGTACTTC
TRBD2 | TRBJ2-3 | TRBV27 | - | CASSSTTSGSTDTQYF | TGTGCCAGCAGTTCGACGACTAGCGGGAGCACAGATACGCAGTATTTT
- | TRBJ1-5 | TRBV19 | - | CASSIGSGWNQPQHF | TGTGCCAGTAGTATAGGTTCAGGCTGGAATCAGCCCCAGCATTTT
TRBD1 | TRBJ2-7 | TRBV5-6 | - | CASSLVGQGVVSYEQYF | TGTGCCAGCAGCTTGGTGGGGCAGGGGGTAGTATCCTACGAGCAGTACTTC
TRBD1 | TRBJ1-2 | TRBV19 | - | CASSLEDRAGYGYTF | TGTGCCAGTAGTCTAGAGGACAGGGCGGGTTATGGCTACACCTTC
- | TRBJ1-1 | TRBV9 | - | CASDHIQGSTEAFF | TGTGCCAGCGATCATATTCAGGGAAGCACTGAAGCTTTCTTT
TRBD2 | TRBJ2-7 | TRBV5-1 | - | CASSFAGGTYEQYF | TGCGCCAGCAGCTTTGCGGGGGGGACCTACGAGCAGTACTTC
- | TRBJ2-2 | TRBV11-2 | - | CASSRQANTGELFF | TGTGCCAGCAGTCGGCAGGCGAACACCGGGGAGCTGTTTTTT
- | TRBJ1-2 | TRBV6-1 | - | CASRGQGNYGYTF | TGTGCCAGCCGTGGGCAGGGGAATTATGGCTACACCTTC
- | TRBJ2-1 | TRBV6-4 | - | CASSDGLAEYNEQFF | TGTGCCAGCAGTGATGGTTTAGCGGAATACAATGAGCAGTTCTTC
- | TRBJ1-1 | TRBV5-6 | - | CASSLVRSGTEAFF | TGTGCCAGCAGCTTAGTCAGGTCTGGCACTGAAGCTTTCTTT
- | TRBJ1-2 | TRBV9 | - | CASSETTGRQGYTF | TGTGCCAGCAGCGAAACTACGGGGAGGCAAGGCTACACCTTC
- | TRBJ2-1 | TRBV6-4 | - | CASSDSLSTVSKEQFF | TGTGCCAGCAGTGACTCTTTGAGCACGGTGTCCAAAGAGCAGTTCTTC
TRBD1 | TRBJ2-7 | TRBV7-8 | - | CASSTRTGMVYEQYF | TGTGCCAGCAGCACCCGGACAGGGATGGTCTACGAGCAGTACTTC
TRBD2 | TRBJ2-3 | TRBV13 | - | CASSPQRGWVTDTQYF | TGTGCCAGCAGCCCCCAGCGGGGCTGGGTCACAGATACGCAGTATTTT
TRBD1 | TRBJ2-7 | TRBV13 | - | CASSLGGQGNYEQYF | TGTGCCAGCAGCTTAGGAGGACAGGGAAATTACGAGCAGTACTTC
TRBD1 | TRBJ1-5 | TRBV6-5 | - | CASSSGQGRNQPQHF | TGTGCCAGCAGCTCCGGACAGGGCCGGAATCAGCCCCAGCATTTT
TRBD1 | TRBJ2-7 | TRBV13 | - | CASSLRGQGRSYEQYF | TGTGCCAGCAGCTTGAGGGGGCAGGGTAGGTCCTACGAGCAGTACTTC
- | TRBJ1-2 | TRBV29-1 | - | CSVEEGRGVYGYTF | TGCAGCGTTGAAGAGGGCAGGGGAGTCTATGGCTACACCTTC
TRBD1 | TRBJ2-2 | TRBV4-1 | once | CASSQLGTGLTGELFF | TGCGCCAGCAGCCAGCTCGGGACAGGGTTGACCGGGGAGCTGTTTTTT
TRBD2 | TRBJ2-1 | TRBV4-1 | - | CASSQVLGLGGREGNEQFF | TGCGCCAGCAGCCAAGTCCTTGGTCTTGGCGGGAGAGAGGGCAATGAGCAGTTCTTC
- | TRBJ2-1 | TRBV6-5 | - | CASSYQQGLQFF | TGTGCCAGCAGTTACCAACAGGGCCTGCAGTTCTTC
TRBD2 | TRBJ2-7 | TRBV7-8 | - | CASSLGPGLADTYEQYF | TGTGCCAGCAGCTTAGGTCCCGGACTAGCGGATACCTACGAGCAGTACTTC
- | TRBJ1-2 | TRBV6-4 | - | CANRGPRGHYGYTF | TGTGCCAACAGAGGCCCTAGGGGCCACTATGGCTACACCTTC
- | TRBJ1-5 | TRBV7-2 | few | CASSLVPGGSGNQPQHF | TGTGCCAGCAGCTTAGTCCCGGGGGGCTCTGGCAATCAGCCCCAGCATTTT
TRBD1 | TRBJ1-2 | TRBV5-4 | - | CASSSTGGSNYGYTF | TGTGCCAGCAGCTCTACAGGGGGCAGTAACTATGGCTACACCTTC
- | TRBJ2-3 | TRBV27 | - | CASSSLRTDTQYF | TGTGCCAGCAGTTCACTAAGGACAGATACGCAGTATTTT
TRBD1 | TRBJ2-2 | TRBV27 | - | CASGQALVGLFF | TGTGCCAGCGGACAGGCCCTGGTTGGGCTGTTTTTT
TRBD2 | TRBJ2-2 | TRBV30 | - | CAWSVEISLKFGGRGNTGELFF | TGTGCCTGGAGTGTAGAAATTTCCCTGAAATTTGGCGGGAGGGGGAACACCGGGGAGCTGTTTTTT
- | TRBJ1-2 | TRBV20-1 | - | CTLEGDDGYTF | TGCACATTGGAAGGGGATGATGGCTACACCTTC